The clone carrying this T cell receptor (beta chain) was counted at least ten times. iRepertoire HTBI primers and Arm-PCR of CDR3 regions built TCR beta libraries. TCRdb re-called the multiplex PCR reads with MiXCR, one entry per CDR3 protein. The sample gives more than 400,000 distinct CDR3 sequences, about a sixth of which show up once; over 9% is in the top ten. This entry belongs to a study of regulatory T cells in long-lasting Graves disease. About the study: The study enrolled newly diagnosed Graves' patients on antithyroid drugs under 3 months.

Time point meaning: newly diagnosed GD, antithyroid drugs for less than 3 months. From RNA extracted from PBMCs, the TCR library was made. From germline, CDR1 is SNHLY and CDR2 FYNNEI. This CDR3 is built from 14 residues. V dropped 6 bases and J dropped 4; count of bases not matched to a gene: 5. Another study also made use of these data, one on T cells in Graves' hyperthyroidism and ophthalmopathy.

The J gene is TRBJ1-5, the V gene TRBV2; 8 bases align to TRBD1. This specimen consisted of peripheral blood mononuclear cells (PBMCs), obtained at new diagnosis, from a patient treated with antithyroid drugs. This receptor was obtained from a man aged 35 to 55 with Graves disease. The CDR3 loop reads CASSRQGFNQPQHF. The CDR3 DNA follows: TGTGCCAGCAGCAGACAGGGGTTTAATCAGCCCCAGCATTTT.